This T cell receptor beta chain was sequenced during a study of T cells expressing NK-cell markers. Overall study results and limits: Whether expanded NKG2C+ T cell clones recognized HCMV stayed uncertain. One observes that, in four donors, these clonotypes were also the leading ones within the CD3+CD56-NKG2C+ fraction.

As regards this clonotype: Its target is unknown.

Using the 5' RACE reads, TCRdb records one entry per CDR3 protein without DNA. The sample has roughly 350,000 distinct CDR3 sequences. The CDR3 runs 16 residues. Germline-derived CDR1 and CDR2 are MDHEN and SYDVKM. The TCR was taken from a man aged 18 to 69 in good health. What was sequenced was blood T cells: a sorted CD56 or NKG2C T cell subset, CD4+ or CD8+ T cells, or bulk PBMC T cells (not recorded which). The V call is TRBV28, the J call TRBJ2-1; TCRdb proposes TRBD1, but this gene call is untestable without DNA. CDR3 sequence: CASSFRTARQRNEQFF. Combining the CDR3 with reference TRBV28 and TRBJ2-1 gives the whole variable domain DVKVTQSSRYLVKRTGEKVFLECVQDMDHENMFWYRQDPGLGLRLIYFSYDVKMKEKGDIPEGYSVSREKKERFSLILESASTNQTSMYLCASSFRTARQRNEQFFGPGTRLTVL.